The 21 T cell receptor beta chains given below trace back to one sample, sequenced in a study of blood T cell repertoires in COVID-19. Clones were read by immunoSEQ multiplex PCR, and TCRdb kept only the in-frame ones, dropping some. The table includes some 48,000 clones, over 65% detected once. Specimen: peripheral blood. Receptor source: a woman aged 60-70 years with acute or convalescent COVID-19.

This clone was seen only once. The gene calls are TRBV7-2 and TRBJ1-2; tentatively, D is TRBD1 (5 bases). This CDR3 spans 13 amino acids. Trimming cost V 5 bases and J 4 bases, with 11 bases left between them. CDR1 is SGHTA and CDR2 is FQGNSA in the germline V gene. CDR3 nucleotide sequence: TGTGCCAGCAGCCAGGGACTGAGCTATGGCTACACCTTC. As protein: CASSQGLSYGYTF.

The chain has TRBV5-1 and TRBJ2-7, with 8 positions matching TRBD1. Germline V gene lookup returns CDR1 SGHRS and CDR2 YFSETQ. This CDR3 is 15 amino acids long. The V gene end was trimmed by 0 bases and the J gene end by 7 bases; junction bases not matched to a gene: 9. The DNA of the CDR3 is TGCGCCAGCAGCTTGGAAGGGACAGGCTACCCAGAGCAGTACTTC. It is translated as CASSLEGTGYPEQYF.

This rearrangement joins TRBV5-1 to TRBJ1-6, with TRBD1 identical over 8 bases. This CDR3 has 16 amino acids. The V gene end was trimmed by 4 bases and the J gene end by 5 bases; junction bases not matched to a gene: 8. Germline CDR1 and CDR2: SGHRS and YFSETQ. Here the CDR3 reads CASSKEGQGDNSPLHF. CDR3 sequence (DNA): TGCGCCAGCAGCAAGGAAGGACAGGGTGATAATTCACCCCTCCACTTT. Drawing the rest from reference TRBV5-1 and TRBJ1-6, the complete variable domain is KAGVTQTPRYLIKTRGQQVTLSCSPISGHRSVSWYQQTPGQGLQFLFEYFSETQRNKGNFPGRFSGRQFSNSRSEMNVSTLELGDSALYLCASSKEGQGDNSPLHFGNGTRLTVT.

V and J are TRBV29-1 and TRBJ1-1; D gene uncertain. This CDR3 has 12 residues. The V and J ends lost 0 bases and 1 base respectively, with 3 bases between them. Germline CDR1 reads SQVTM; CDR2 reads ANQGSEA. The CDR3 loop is CSVEDQNTEAFF. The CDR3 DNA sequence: TGCAGCGTTGAAGACCAGAACACTGAAGCTTTCTTT.

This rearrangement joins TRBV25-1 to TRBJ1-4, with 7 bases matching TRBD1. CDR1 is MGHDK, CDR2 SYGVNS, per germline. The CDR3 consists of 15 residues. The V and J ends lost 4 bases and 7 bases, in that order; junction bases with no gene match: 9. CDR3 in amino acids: CASSVPGTAGEKLFF. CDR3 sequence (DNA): TGTGCCAGCAGTGTCCCCGGGACAGCAGGTGAAAAACTGTTTTTT.

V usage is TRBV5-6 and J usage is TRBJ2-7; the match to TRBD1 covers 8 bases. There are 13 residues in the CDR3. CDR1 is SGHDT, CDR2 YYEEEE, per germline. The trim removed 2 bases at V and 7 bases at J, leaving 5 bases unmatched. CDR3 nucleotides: TGTGCCAGCAGCTTAAGACAGGGGCGGGAGCAGTACTTC. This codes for CASSLRQGREQYF.

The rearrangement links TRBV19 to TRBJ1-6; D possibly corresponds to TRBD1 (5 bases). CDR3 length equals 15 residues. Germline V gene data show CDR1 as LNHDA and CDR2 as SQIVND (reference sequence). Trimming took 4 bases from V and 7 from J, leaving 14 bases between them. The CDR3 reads CASSTTQGGNSPLHF. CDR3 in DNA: TGTGCCAGTAGTACAACTCAGGGAGGGAATTCACCCCTCCACTTT. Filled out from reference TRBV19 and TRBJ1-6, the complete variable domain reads DGGITQSPKYLFRKEGQNVTLSCEQNLNHDAMYWYRQDPGQGLRLIYYSQIVNDFQKGDIAEGYSVSREKKESFPLTVTSAQKNPTAFYLCASSTTQGGNSPLHFGNGTRLTVT.

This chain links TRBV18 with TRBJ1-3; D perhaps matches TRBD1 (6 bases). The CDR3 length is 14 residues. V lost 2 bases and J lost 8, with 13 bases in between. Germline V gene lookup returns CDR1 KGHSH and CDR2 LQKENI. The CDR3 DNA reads TGTGCCAGCTCACCAACGGTAGGGGGACACACCATATATTTT. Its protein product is CASSPTVGGHTIYF.

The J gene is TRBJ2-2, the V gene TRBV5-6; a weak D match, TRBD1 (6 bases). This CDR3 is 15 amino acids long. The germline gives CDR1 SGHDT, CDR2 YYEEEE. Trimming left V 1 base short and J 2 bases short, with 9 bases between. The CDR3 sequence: CASSLLGHNTGELFF. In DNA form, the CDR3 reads TGTGCCAGCAGCTTGTTGGGACATAACACCGGGGAGCTGTTTTTT. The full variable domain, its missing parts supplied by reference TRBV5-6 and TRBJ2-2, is DAGVTQSPTHLIKTRGQQVTLRCSPKSGHDTVSWYQQALGQGPQFIFQYYEEEERQRGNFPDRFSGHQFPNYSSELNVNALLLGDSALYLCASSLLGHNTGELFFGEGSRLTVL.

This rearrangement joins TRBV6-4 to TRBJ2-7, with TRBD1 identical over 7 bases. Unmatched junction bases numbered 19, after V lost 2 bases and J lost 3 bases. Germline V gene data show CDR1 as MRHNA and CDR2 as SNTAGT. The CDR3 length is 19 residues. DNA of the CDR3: TGTGCCAGCAGTGACCCCCAGGGGGAGTTTCACGCCCTAAACTACGAGCAGTACTTC. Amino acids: CASSDPQGEFHALNYEQYF.

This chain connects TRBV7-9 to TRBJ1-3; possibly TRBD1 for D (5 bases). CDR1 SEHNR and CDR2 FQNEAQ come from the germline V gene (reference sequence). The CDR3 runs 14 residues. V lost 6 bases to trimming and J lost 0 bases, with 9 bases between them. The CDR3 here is CASSYRNSGNTIYF. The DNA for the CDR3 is TGTGCCAGCAGTTACAGGAACTCTGGAAACACCATATATTTT.

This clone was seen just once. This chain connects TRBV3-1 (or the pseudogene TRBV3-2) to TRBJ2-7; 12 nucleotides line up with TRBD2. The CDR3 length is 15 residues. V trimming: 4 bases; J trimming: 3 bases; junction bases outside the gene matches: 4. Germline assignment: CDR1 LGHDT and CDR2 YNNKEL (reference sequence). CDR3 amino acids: CASSPTGLAGYEQYF. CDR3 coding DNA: TGTGCCAGCAGCCCCACGGGACTAGCGGGCTACGAGCAGTACTTC.

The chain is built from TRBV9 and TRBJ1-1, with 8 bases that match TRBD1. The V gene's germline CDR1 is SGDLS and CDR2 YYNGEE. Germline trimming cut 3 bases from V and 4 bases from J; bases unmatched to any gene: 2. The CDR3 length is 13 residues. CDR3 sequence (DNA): TGTGCCAGCAGCGAGACAGGGGTCACTGAAGCTTTCTTT. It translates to CASSETGVTEAFF.

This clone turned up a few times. In DNA, the CDR3 is TGTGCCAGCAGTAAGGACAGGGGATCCGCTGGAAACACCATATATTTT. Translating gives CASSKDRGSAGNTIYF. V and J are TRBV2 and TRBJ1-3; TRBD1 agrees at 9 bases. Germline CDR1 SNHLY, CDR2 FYNNEI. This CDR3 contains 16 residues. V was clipped by 5 bases and J by 2 bases; unmatched bases: 7.

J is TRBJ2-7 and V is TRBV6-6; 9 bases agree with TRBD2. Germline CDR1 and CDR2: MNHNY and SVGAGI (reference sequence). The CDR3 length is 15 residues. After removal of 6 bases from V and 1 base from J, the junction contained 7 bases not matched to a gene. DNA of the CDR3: TGTGCCAGCAGCTCACCGGGACTAGCATCCTACGAGCAGTACTTC. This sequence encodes CASSSPGLASYEQYF.

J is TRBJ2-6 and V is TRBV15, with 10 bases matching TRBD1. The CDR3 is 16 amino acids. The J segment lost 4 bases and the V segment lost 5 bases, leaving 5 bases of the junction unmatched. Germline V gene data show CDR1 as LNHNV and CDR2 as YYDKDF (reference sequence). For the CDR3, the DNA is TGTGCCACCAGCGGTGACAGGGGGCTCGGGGCCAACGTCCTGACTTTC. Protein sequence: CATSGDRGLGANVLTF. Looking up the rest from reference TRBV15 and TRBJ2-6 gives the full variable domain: DAMVIQNPRYQVTQFGKPVTLSCSQTLNHNVMYWYQQKSSQAPKLLFHYYDKDFNNEADTPDNFQSRRPNTSFCFLDIRSPGLGDTAMYLCATSGDRGLGANVLTFGAGSRLTVL.

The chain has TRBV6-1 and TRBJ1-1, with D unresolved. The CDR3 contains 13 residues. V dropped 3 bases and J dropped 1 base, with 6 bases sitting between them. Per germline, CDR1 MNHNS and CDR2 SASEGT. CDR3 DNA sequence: TGTGCCAGCAGTGACGAGTGGAACACTGAAGCTTTCTTT. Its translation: CASSDEWNTEAFF.

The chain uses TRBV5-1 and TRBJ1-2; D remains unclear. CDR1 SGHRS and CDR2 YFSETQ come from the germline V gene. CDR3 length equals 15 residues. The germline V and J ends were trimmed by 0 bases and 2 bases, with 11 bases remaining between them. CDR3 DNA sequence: TGCGCCAGCAGCTTGGGAGGGCGAAGGAACTATGGCTACACCTTC. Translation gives CASSLGGRRNYGYTF.

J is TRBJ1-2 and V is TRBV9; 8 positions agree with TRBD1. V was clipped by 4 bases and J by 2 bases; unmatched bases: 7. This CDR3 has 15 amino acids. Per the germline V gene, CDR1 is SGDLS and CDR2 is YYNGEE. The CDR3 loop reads CASSPIRQGNYGYTF. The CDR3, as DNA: TGTGCCAGCAGCCCTATTAGACAGGGGAACTATGGCTACACCTTC. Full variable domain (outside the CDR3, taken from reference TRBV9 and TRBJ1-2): DSGVTQTPKHLITATGQRVTLRCSPRSGDLSVYWYQQSLDQGLQFLIQYYNGEERAKGNILERFSAQQFPDLHSELNLSSLELGDSALYFCASSPIRQGNYGYTFGSGTRLTVV.

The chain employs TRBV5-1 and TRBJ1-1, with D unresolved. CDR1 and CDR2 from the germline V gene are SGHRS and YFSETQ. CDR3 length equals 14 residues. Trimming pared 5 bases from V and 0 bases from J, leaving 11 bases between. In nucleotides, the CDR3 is TGCGCCAGCAGTCTGGGGAGGGTGAACACTGAAGCTTTCTTT. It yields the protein CASSLGRVNTEAFF.

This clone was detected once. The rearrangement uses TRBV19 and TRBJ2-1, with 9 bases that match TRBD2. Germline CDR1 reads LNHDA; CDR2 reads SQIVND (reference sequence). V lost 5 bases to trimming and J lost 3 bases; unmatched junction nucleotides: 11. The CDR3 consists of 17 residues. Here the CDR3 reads CASSPRGTSHSYNEQFF. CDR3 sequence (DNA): TGTGCCAGTAGTCCCCGGGGGACTAGCCATAGCTACAATGAGCAGTTCTTC. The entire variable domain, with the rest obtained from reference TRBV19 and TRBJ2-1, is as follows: DGGITQSPKYLFRKEGQNVTLSCEQNLNHDAMYWYRQDPGQGLRLIYYSQIVNDFQKGDIAEGYSVSREKKESFPLTVTSAQKNPTAFYLCASSPRGTSHSYNEQFFGPGTRLTVL.